The 17 T cell receptor beta chains reported below all come from one sample, sequenced in a study of technical replicates of blood from a handful of donors. Sequenced by immunoSEQ multiplex PCR; TCRdb stores in-frame clones only, minus some. Of approximately 68,000 clones in the sample, approximately 97% are singletons; the top ten hold about 0.28%. What was sequenced was T cells isolated from PBMCs. All receptors derive from a human donor in good health.

The chain recombines TRBV11-2 with TRBJ2-7; perhaps TRBD2 as D (6 bases). CDR1 and CDR2 from the germline V gene are SGHAT and FQNNGV. This CDR3 is built from 13 residues. Trimming left V 6 bases short and J 4 bases short, with 13 bases between. CDR3: CASRGGLSYEQYF. The CDR3 bases are TGTGCCAGCAGGGGGGGACTTTCGTACGAGCAGTACTTC.

To note about this clone: Distinct nucleotide sequences in the sample also encode this CDR3. The V and J genes are TRBV9 and TRBJ2-7; D is possibly TRBD1 (6 bases). V dropped 2 bases and J dropped 5 bases, with 11 bases sitting between them. In germline, CDR1 is SGDLS, CDR2 YYNGEE. CDR3 length: 13 residues. Here the CDR3 reads CASSVGHRDEQYF. The CDR3 bases are TGTGCCAGCAGCGTGGGACATAGGGACGAGCAGTACTTC.

This CDR3 is CASSQVDSSSYEQYF. Here the CDR3 DNA reads TGCGCCAGCAGCCAAGTGGACAGTTCTTCCTACGAGCAGTACTTC. This chain connects TRBV4-3 to TRBJ2-7, with a possible D match to TRBD1 (6 bases). Trimming left V 1 base short and J 1 base short, with 11 bases between. CDR3 length: 15 residues. From germline, CDR1 is LGHNA and CDR2 YSLEER.

The chain recombines TRBV4-3 with TRBJ2-1, with D tentatively TRBD1 (5 bases). Germline lookup yields CDR1 LGHNA and CDR2 YSLEER. V lost 0 bases and J lost 9, with 15 bases in between. The CDR3 totals 15 residues. DNA of the CDR3: TGCGCCAGCAGCCAAGAACAGCAGGGCTGGATTGAGCAGTTCTTC. It is translated as CASSQEQQGWIEQFF.

This clone was observed once. This chain connects TRBV5-1 to TRBJ2-3; tentative D call: TRBD2 (6 bases). The CDR3 has 16 residues. The V and J ends lost 0 bases and 0 bases respectively, with 11 bases between them. Germline-derived CDR1 and CDR2 are SGHRS and YFSETQ. The CDR3 region has the DNA TGCGCCAGCAGCTTGGGCAGCGGACTAAGCACAGATACGCAGTATTTT. Encoded protein: CASSLGSGLSTDTQYF.

The J gene is TRBJ2-7, the V gene TRBV19, with 10 bases fitting TRBD1. CDR1 LNHDA and CDR2 SQIVND come from the germline V gene (reference sequence). V was pared by 5 bases and J by 0 bases, with 10 bases of the junction left unmatched. The CDR3 sequence is 17 residues long. CDR3 sequence (DNA): TGTGCCAGTAGTCCCGGGACAGGGGAGCGGGGCTCCTACGAGCAGTACTTC. Residues: CASSPGTGERGSYEQYF.

This chain joins TRBV5-4 and TRBJ1-2, with D uncertain. Germline assignment: CDR1 SGHNT and CDR2 YYREEE (reference sequence). Between the trimmed V and J ends, which lost 2 bases and 4 bases, there was a span of 15 bases. This CDR3 has 15 amino acids. The CDR3 loop is CASSFRGIFGYGYTF. The DNA of the CDR3 is TGTGCCAGCAGCTTTAGAGGGATTTTTGGCTATGGCTACACCTTC.

The chain combines TRBV28 with TRBJ1-1; D remains unclear. The V gene's germline CDR1 is MDHEN and CDR2 SYDVKM. Trimming removed 6 bases at V and 0 bases at J, with 5 bases between. The CDR3 contains 12 residues. DNA of the CDR3: TGTGCCAGCAGACAATTGAACACTGAAGCTTTCTTT. Its translation is CASRQLNTEAFF.

CDR3: CAWSFVESGLGYTF. CDR3 bases: TGTGCCTGGAGTTTCGTTGAGTCAGGGCTAGGCTACACCTTC. V is TRBV30 and J is TRBJ1-2; D may be TRBD1 (5 bases). CDR1 and CDR2 from the germline V gene are GTSNPN and SVGIG (reference sequence). V lost 2 bases and J 8 bases, leaving 18 bases between the germline ends. This CDR3 has 14 residues.

CDR3 bases: TGCGCCAGCAGCGCTAGGACAGGGGATTACGAGCAGTACTTC. This translates into CASSARTGDYEQYF. The rearrangement uses TRBV5-1 and TRBJ2-7; 9 bases agree with TRBD1. The length of the CDR3 is 14 residues. Unmatched junction bases numbered 6, after V lost 4 bases and J lost 4 bases. CDR1 is SGHRS and CDR2 is YFSETQ in the germline V gene.

V gene TRBV5-4 combines with J gene TRBJ1-2; possible D gene TRBD1, 5 bases. V lost 0 bases, J lost 1 base, and 10 bases lay in between. CDR1 is SGHNT, CDR2 YYREEE, per germline (reference sequence). This CDR3 is 15 amino acids long. CDR3 nucleotides: TGTGCCAGCAGCTTGGTCCATCAGGGTAACTATGGCTACACCTTC. Its protein is CASSLVHQGNYGYTF. Full variable domain (outside the CDR3, taken from reference TRBV5-4 and TRBJ1-2): ETGVTQSPTHLIKTRGQQVTLRCSSQSGHNTVSWYQQALGQGPQFIFQYYREEENGRGNFPPRFSGLQFPNYSSELNVNALELDDSALYLCASSLVHQGNYGYTFGSGTRLTVV.

The chain recombines TRBV6-5 with TRBJ2-5, with unresolved D. Trimming took 4 bases from V and 1 from J, leaving 10 bases between them. The CDR3 sequence is 14 residues long. Germline loops: CDR1 MNHEY, CDR2 SVGAGI. The CDR3 region has the DNA TGTGCCAGCAGTTCAGAAAATGTCCAAGAGACCCAGTACTTC. Its protein is CASSSENVQETQYF.

The chain is built from TRBV21-1 and TRBJ1-1; no check of the table's D call, TRBD1, against the DNA was made. TRBV21-1 is listed as a pseudogene. The CDR3 runs to 10 residues. CDR3 coding DNA: TGTGCCAGCAGCGGGGCGGAAGCTTTCTTT. Protein: CASSGAEAFF.

The J gene is TRBJ2-1, the V gene TRBV19; TRBD2 matches 8 bases. Losses at the gene ends were 1 base for V and 3 bases for J; bases not matched to a gene: 5. The germline V gene has CDR1 LNHDA and CDR2 SQIVND (reference sequence). This CDR3 has 16 amino acids. CDR3: CASSIVAGWGYNEQFF. CDR3 DNA: TGTGCCAGTAGTATAGTAGCGGGATGGGGCTACAATGAGCAGTTCTTC.

This rearrangement joins TRBV5-7 to TRBJ2-1, with D perhaps TRBD2 (6 bases). TRBV5-7 is flagged as an ORF with uncertain function. The CDR3 has 14 residues. Deletions cut 0 bases from V and 3 bases from J, with 7 bases between. The CDR3 nucleotides are TGTGCCAGCAGCTTGGTAGCGGACTACAATGAGCAGTTCTTC. Its translation is CASSLVADYNEQFF.

This chain links TRBV29-1 with TRBJ2-1; D might be TRBD2 (7 bases). Germline-derived CDR1 and CDR2 are SQVTM and ANQGSEA. This CDR3 has 13 residues. The V end lost 7 bases, the J end lost 7 bases, and 17 bases lay between the germline ends. The CDR3: CSAKLGGGNEQFF. The CDR3 coding sequence is TGCAGCGCCAAACTGGGAGGGGGAAATGAGCAGTTCTTC.

The chain joins TRBV2 to TRBJ2-5; TRBD1 aligns across 10 bases. Germline trimming cut 5 bases from V and 8 bases from J; bases unmatched to any gene: 11. CDR1 is SNHLY and CDR2 is FYNNEI in the germline V gene. The CDR3 has 15 amino acids. The CDR3 spells CASSYRDRGRFTQYF. The CDR3 bases are TGTGCCAGCAGTTACCGGGACAGGGGACGGTTCACCCAGTACTTC.